Following are 22 T cell receptor beta chains from one sample sequenced in a study of CD8+ T cells in alopecia areata. Markers used for sorting pooled cutaneous lymph node cells were CD4, CD8alpha, NKG2D, NKG2ACE and others. The sequencing template was cDNA reverse transcribed from extracted RNA. Only in-frame clones appear in the TCRdb table, and some are missing; sequencing was by immunoSEQ multiplex PCR. The sample offers approximately 280,000 clones and no singletons, the top ten holding about 1.1%. The material sequenced was CD4+ T cells sorted from a lymph node. Source of these receptors: a C3H/HeJ mouse with alopecia areata. The strain's MHC haplotype is H2-k.

This clone was seen a handful of times. Mouse gene names and germline throughout. The sequence runs out 4 residues before the end of the CDR3; the remainder is reconstructed from the germline J gene. The chain uses TRBV1 and TRBJ1-1; 8 bases match TRBD1. This CDR3 is 16 amino acids long. V shed 1 base, J shed 1 base, and the junction held 5 bases outside the gene matches. Germline CDR1 reads NSQYPW; CDR2 reads LRSPGD (reference sequence). CDR3 amino acids: CTCSAGTGKANTEVFF. Incomplete CDR3 DNA: TGCACCTGCAGTGCAGGGACAGGGAAAGCGAACACA.

This clone was recorded a few times. Germline and genes: mouse. The CDR3 end is not reached by the read, which stops 4 residues before it; the germline J gene fills it in. The identical CDR3 is also encoded by other nucleotide sequences in the sample. V is TRBV5 and J is TRBJ2-5; 7 nucleotides agree with TRBD1. The length of the CDR3 is 14 residues. V lost 3 bases, J lost 3 bases, and 3 bases stayed unmatched. Germline V gene data show CDR1 as LGHNA and CDR2 as YNLKQL (reference sequence). CDR3 bases read: TGTGCCAGCAGCCAGCCGGGACAGCAAGAC. Protein product: CASSQPGQQD. The entire CDR3 protein is CASSQPGQQDTQYF.

Worth noting for this clone: Mouse germline and gene names are used. Read coverage stops 4 residues before the CDR3 terminus; the germline J gene supplies the remainder. The rearrangement uses TRBV5 and TRBJ2-4, with 12 bases matching TRBD2. Germline V CDR1 and CDR2: LGHNA, YNLKQL (reference sequence). The CDR3 spans 17 residues. Trimming cost V 1 base and J 2 bases; bases outside gene matches: 4. The CDR3 is CASSQGLGGRHQNTLYF. The sequenced CDR3 bases are TGTGCCAGCAGCCAAGGACTGGGGGGGCGGCATCAAAAC.

This clone was detected a few times. Each gene name is a mouse one. The sequence runs out 4 residues before the end of the CDR3; the remainder is reconstructed from the germline J gene. The V gene is TRBV19, the J gene TRBJ2-7, with TRBD1 matching 7 bases. This CDR3 comprises 13 residues. The V gene end was trimmed by 6 bases and the J gene end by 3 bases; junction bases not matched to a gene: 6. Germline lookup yields CDR1 FNHDT and CDR2 SITEND (reference sequence). The sequenced CDR3 bases are TGTGCCAGCACACCGGGACAGCTCTAT. Its protein product is CASTPGQLY. Given in full, the CDR3 is CASTPGQLYEQYF.

This clone occurred a few times. Mouse gene names apply. The CDR3 end falls 4 residues outside the read, so it is completed with the germline J gene. This sequence joins TRBV17 and TRBJ1-2, with TRBD1 as a possible D gene (6 bases). Germline CDR1 and CDR2: MNHDT and YYDKIL. The CDR3 runs to 14 residues. The CDR3 bases that were read are TGTGCTAGCAGTAGAGATCTGGGGGGGCGC. The encoded protein is CASSRDLGGR. The whole CDR3 protein reads CASSRDLGGRDYTF. Full variable domain (rest looked up from reference TRBV17 and TRBJ1-2): DTTVKQNPRYKLARVGKPVNLICSQTMNHDTMYWYQKKPNQAPKLLLFYYDKILNREADTFEKFQSSRPNNSFCSLYIGSAGLEYSAMYLCASSRDLGGRDYTFGSGTRLLVI.

A few counts support this clone. Genes here carry mouse names. The CDR3 end lies 4 residues beyond the end of the read and is filled in from the germline J gene. The J gene is TRBJ1-2, the V gene TRBV19, with D perhaps matching TRBD1 (6 bases). CDR1 is FNHDT, CDR2 SITEND, per germline (reference sequence). This CDR3 has 13 residues. V lost 3 bases, J lost 0 bases, and 6 bases lay in between. The CDR3 sequence is CASSRDTNSDYTF. The covered CDR3 bases are TGTGCCAGCAGTAGGGACACAAACTCC. The whole variable domain, filled in from reference TRBV19 and TRBJ1-2, reads GGIITQTPKFLIGQEGQKLTLKCQQNFNHDTMYWYRQDSGKGLRLIYYSITENDLQKGDLSEGYDASREKKSSFSLTVTSAQKNEMAVFLCASSRDTNSDYTFGSGTRLLVI.

A few counts support this clone. Gene names refer to mouse genes. The CDR3 end lies 3 residues beyond the end of the read and is filled in from the germline J gene. The chain uses TRBV1 and TRBJ1-6; D unclear. TRBJ1-6 is flagged as an ORF with uncertain function. Germline-derived CDR1 and CDR2 are NSQYPW and LRSPGD (reference sequence). CDR3 length: 15 amino acids. Deletions cut 3 bases from V and 0 bases from J, with 6 bases between. The covered CDR3 bases are TGCACCTGCAGTGCCAAAAATTCCTATAATTCGCCC. Amino acids: CTCSAKNSYNSP. From start to end, the CDR3 is CTCSAKNSYNSPLYF.

This clone occurred a few times. Gene names and germline match the mouse. The CDR3 extends 4 residues past the end of the read, so its final part is completed from the germline J gene. Other DNA sequences within the sample encode an identical CDR3. The genes are TRBV1 and TRBJ2-5; 7 nucleotides match TRBD1. CDR1 NSQYPW and CDR2 LRSPGD come from the germline V gene (reference sequence). This CDR3 is 13 amino acids long. CDR3 sequence reads: CTCSADRGDTQYF. Partial CDR3 DNA: TGCACCTGCAGTGCAGACAGGGGGGAC.

About this clone itself: All gene names here are mouse names. The missing CDR3 end, 4 residues past where the read stops, is filled in from the germline J gene. Other nucleotide sequences from this sample produce the same CDR3. The chain uses TRBV19 and TRBJ1-1, with TRBD1 matching 9 bases. This CDR3 spans 14 amino acids. The trim removed 2 bases at V and 3 bases at J, leaving 2 bases unmatched. CDR1 is FNHDT and CDR2 is SITEND in the germline V gene (reference sequence). The covered CDR3 bases are TGTGCCAGCAGTATCGGACAGGGGTACACA. Translation: CASSIGQGYT. The complete CDR3 reads CASSIGQGYTEVFF.

Regarding this clone: Genes here carry mouse names. The read ends 4 residues early relative to the CDR3; the germline J gene fills the gap. The V gene is TRBV4, the J gene TRBJ1-1, with TRBD1 matching over 9 bases. Per germline, CDR1 LGHDT and CDR2 YNNKQL (reference sequence). The CDR3 totals 13 residues. CDR3 DNA (partial): TGTGCCAGCAGCTTTGGACAGGGGATA. Encoded protein: CASSFGQGI. The whole CDR3 protein is CASSFGQGIEVFF.

In the case of this clone: Gene names denote mouse genes. The observed sequence ends 4 residues before the CDR3 terminus, with the missing tail filled in from the germline J gene. The chain uses TRBV5 and TRBJ1-2; D unresolved. Trimming left V 0 bases short and J 0 bases short, with 8 bases between. This CDR3 region has 15 residues. Germline V lookup: CDR1 LGHNA, CDR2 YNLKQL (reference sequence). CDR3 protein: CASSQEPETNSDYTF. The DNA read from the CDR3 is TGTGCCAGCAGCCAAGAACCAGAGACAAACTCC.

With respect to this clone: Genes and germline come from the mouse. Read sequence stops 4 residues before the CDR3 end, and the germline J gene provides the missing end. V usage is TRBV24 and J usage is TRBJ1-2, with D unclear. Trimming pared 2 bases from V and 0 bases from J, leaving 7 bases between. The germline V gene has CDR1 KGHTA and CDR2 FRNEEI. This CDR3 spans 14 amino acids. CDR3 loop: CASSLPGTNSDYTF. Partial CDR3 DNA: TGTGCCAGCAGTCTGCCAGGAACAAACTCC.

Turning to this clone: Gene and germline names: mouse. The CDR3 is cut off 4 residues early in the read; its end comes from the germline J gene. The V and J genes are TRBV1 and TRBJ2-7, with 9 bases matching TRBD2. Germline CDR1 NSQYPW, CDR2 LRSPGD (reference sequence). The length of the CDR3 is 14 residues. This chain's CDR3 is CTCSADDWGYEQYF. CDR3 DNA, as far as it was read: TGCACCTGCAGTGCAGATGACTGGGGGTAT. Based on the CDR3 plus reference TRBV1 and TRBJ2-7, the full variable domain is VTLLEQNPRWRLVPRGQAVNLRCILKNSQYPWMSWYQQDLQKQLQWLFTLRSPGDKEVKSLPGADYLATRVTDTELRLQVANMSQGRTLYCTCSADDWGYEQYFGPGTRLTVL.

A note on this clone: Gene names and germline match the mouse. The sequenced fragment ends 4 residues before the CDR3 boundary, so the rest is inferred from the germline J gene. This same CDR3 is encoded by further DNA sequences in the sample. V is TRBV1 and J is TRBJ2-7; D might be TRBD2 (7 bases). The germline CDR1 and CDR2 sequences are NSQYPW and LRSPGD (reference sequence). The CDR3 sequence is 14 residues long. The covered CDR3 bases are TGCACCTGCAGTGCAGCGGGGGGCGCGTAT. It yields the protein CTCSAAGGAY. The whole CDR3 region reads CTCSAAGGAYEQYF.

On this clone: Genes and germline come from the mouse. The read finishes 4 residues shy of the CDR3 end, and the germline J gene is used to complete it. The chain employs TRBV13-2 and TRBJ2-3, with 8 bases fitting TRBD1. V lost 3 bases, J lost 0 bases, and 3 bases stayed unmatched. The germline gives CDR1 NNHNN, CDR2 SYGAGS (reference sequence). This CDR3 region has 15 residues. The CDR3 spells CASGARGRSAETLYF. The sequenced part of the CDR3 DNA is TGTGCCAGCGGTGCCAGGGGGCGGAGTGCAGAA.

This clone was observed a handful of times. Gene names refer to mouse genes. The CDR3 is cut off 4 residues early in the read; its end comes from the germline J gene. The chain uses TRBV13-2 and TRBJ2-4; the D is unclear. CDR3 length: 13 amino acids. V was shortened by 6 bases and J by 2 bases, with 10 bases between the two germline ends. The germline CDR1 and CDR2 sequences are NNHNN and SYGAGS (reference sequence). The CDR3 bases that were read are TGTGCCAGCGCCCCCCCTGTTCAAAAC. Translating it yields CASAPPVQN. From start to end, the CDR3 is CASAPPVQNTLYF.

There are a few counts of this clone. All gene names here are mouse names. This chain's CDR3 is CASSIATERYEQYF. Incomplete CDR3 DNA: TGTGCCAGCAGTATAGCCACAGAAAGATAT. The chain employs TRBV19 and TRBJ2-7; no definite D call. The CDR3 end falls 4 residues outside the read, so it is completed with the germline J gene. The CDR3 consists of 14 residues. Germline CDR1 FNHDT, CDR2 SITEND (reference sequence).

This clone was observed a few times. The genes and germline here are from mouse. The missing CDR3 end, 4 residues past where the read stops, is filled in from the germline J gene. This sequence joins TRBV1 and TRBJ2-3, with D perhaps matching TRBD1 (6 bases). CDR3 length: 15 residues. CDR1 and CDR2 (germline): NSQYPW, LRSPGD (reference sequence). Trimming pared 0 bases from V and 3 bases from J, leaving 10 bases between. CDR3 in amino acids: CTCSADNRAAETLYF. The covered CDR3 bases are TGCACCTGCAGTGCAGATAACAGGGCGGCAGAA.

This clone was recorded a few times. Gene names and germline refer to mouse. Read sequence stops 4 residues before the CDR3 end, and the germline J gene provides the missing end. The J gene is TRBJ2-1, the V gene TRBV14, with D tentatively TRBD1 (6 bases). The CDR3 contains 14 residues. Trimming shortened V by 9 bases and J by 0 bases, and 13 bases separated the two germline ends. The germline V gene encodes CDR1 SGHDT and CDR2 FRDEAV. CDR3 protein: CAKPADSNYAEQFF. CDR3 DNA (partial): TGTGCCAAACCTGCGGACAGTAACTATGCT. Complete variable domain (other parts from reference TRBV14 and TRBJ2-1): EAGVTQSPRYAVLQEGQAVSFWCDPISGHDTLYWYQQPRDQGPQLLVYFRDEAVIDNSQLPSDRFSAVRPKGTNSTLKIQSAKQGDTATYLCAKPADSNYAEQFFGPGTRLTVL.

As concerns this clone: Any gene name here is a mouse gene name. This same CDR3 is encoded by further DNA sequences in the sample. CDR3 in amino acids: CTCSADRQYEQYF. CDR3 DNA, as far as it was read: TGCACCTGCAGTGCAGATCGACAATAT. The chain employs TRBV1 and TRBJ2-7; D unresolved. The read halts 4 residues ahead of the CDR3 end, with the missing end drawn from the germline J gene. This CDR3 is built from 13 residues. Looked up from germline, CDR1 is NSQYPW and CDR2 is LRSPGD (reference sequence).

Regarding this clone: The gene names here belong to mouse. The DNA ends 4 residues before the CDR3 does, and the rest of the CDR3 is filled in from the germline J gene. The gene calls are TRBV13-3 and TRBJ2-2; possibly TRBD1 for D (5 bases). V was trimmed by 5 bases and J by 1 base, leaving 12 bases between them. Germline V gene data show CDR1 as NNHDY and CDR2 as SYVADS. The CDR3 totals 15 residues. The CDR3 spells CASRDRTLNTGQLYF. The sequenced part of the CDR3 DNA is TGTGCCAGCAGGGATCGGACACTAAACACCGGG.

The table lists this clone with a few counts. The gene names here belong to mouse. Partial CDR3 DNA: TGCACCTGCAGTGCAGTGGGGGGGCGGGAGGCT. Its translation: CTCSAVGGREA. The entire CDR3 is CTCSAVGGREAEQFF. The chain employs TRBV1 and TRBJ2-1; the match to TRBD2 covers 9 bases. The missing CDR3 end, 4 residues past where the read stops, is filled in from the germline J gene. Germline V gives CDR1 NSQYPW, CDR2 LRSPGD (reference sequence). The CDR3 extends over 15 amino acids.